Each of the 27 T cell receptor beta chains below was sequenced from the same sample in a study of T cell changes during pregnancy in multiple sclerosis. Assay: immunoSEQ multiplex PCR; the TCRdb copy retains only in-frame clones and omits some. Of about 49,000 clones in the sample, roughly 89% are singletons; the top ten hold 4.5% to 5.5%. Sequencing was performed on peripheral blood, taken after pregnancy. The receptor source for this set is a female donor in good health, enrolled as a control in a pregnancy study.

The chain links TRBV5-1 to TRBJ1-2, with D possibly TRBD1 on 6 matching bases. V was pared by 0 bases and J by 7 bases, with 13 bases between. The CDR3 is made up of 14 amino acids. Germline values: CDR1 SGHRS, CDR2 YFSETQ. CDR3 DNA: TGCGCCAGCAGCTTGGTTGGGGGGGGCCTTGGCTACACCTTC. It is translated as CASSLVGGGLGYTF.

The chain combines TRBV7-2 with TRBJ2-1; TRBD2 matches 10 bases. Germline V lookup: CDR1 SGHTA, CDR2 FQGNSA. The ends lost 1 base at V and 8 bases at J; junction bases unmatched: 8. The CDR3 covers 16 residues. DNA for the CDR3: TGTGCCAGCAGCTTAGGTTTAGCTAGCGGGGGTCATGAGCAGTTCTTC. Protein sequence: CASSLGLASGGHEQFF.

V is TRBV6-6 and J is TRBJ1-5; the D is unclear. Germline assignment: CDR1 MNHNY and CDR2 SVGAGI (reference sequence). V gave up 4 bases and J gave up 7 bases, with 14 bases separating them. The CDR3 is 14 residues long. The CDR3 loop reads CASSSWTTGQPQHF. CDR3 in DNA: TGTGCCAGCAGTTCCTGGACGACGGGGCAGCCCCAGCATTTT.

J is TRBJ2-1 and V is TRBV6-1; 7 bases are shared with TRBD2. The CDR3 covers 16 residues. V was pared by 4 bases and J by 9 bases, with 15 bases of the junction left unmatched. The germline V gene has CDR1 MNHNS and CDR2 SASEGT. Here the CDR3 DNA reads TGTGCCAGCAGTGCCCTAGCGGAGTCTTTGGGGGGTGAGCAGTTCTTC. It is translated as CASSALAESLGGEQFF.

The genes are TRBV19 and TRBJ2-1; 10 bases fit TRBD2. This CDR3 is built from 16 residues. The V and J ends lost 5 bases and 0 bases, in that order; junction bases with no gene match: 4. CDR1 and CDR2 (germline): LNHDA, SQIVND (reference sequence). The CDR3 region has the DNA TGTGCCAGTAGTTCCTGGACTAGCGGCTCCTACAATGAGCAGTTCTTC. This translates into CASSSWTSGSYNEQFF.

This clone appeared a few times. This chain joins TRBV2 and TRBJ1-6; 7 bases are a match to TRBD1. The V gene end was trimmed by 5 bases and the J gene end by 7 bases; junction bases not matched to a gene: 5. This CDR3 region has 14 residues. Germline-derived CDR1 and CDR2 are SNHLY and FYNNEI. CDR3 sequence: CASSFGRGNSPLHF. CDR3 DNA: TGTGCCAGCAGTTTCGGCAGGGGGAATTCACCCCTCCACTTT.

CDR3 bases: TGTGCCAGCACCCTCCCCGTCGCTAGCGACTACGAGCAGTACTTC. This sequence encodes CASTLPVASDYEQYF. This chain links TRBV2 with TRBJ2-7; maybe TRBD2 (6 bases). V dropped 7 bases and J dropped 3 bases, with 19 bases sitting between them. Germline loops: CDR1 SNHLY, CDR2 FYNNEI. The CDR3 has 15 amino acids.

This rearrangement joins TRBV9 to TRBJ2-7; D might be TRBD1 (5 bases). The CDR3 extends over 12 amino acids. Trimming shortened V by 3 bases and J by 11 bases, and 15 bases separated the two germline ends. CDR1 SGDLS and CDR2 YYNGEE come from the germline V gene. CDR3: CASSASGNEKYF. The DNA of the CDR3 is TGTGCCAGCAGCGCCTCAGGGAATGAAAAGTACTTC.

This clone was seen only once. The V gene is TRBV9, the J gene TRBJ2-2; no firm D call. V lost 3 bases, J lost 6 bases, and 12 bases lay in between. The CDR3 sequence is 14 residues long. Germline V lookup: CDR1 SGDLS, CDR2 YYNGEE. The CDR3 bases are TGTGCCAGCAGCGCCCCCCCAGTGTCCGGGGAGCTGTTTTTT. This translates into CASSAPPVSGELFF. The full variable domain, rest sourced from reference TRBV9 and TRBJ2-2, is DSGVTQTPKHLITATGQRVTLRCSPRSGDLSVYWYQQSLDQGLQFLIQYYNGEERAKGNILERFSAQQFPDLHSELNLSSLELGDSALYFCASSAPPVSGELFFGEGSRLTVL.

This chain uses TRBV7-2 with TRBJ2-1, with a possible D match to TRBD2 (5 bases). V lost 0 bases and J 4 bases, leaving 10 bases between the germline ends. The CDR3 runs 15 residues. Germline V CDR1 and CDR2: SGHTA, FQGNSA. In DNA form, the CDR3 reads TGTGCCAGCAGCTTAGCGGGAGTGATGTACAATGAGCAGTTCTTC. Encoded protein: CASSLAGVMYNEQFF.

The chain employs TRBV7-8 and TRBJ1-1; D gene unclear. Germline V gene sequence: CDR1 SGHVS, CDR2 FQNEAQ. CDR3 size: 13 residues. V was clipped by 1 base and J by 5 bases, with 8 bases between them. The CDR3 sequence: CASSLGGTTEAFF. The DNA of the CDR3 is TGTGCCAGCAGCTTAGGAGGTACTACTGAAGCTTTCTTT.

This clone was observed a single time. CDR3 nucleotide sequence: TGTGCCAGCAGCTCACAGGGATTTGGCTACACCTTC. Protein sequence: CASSSQGFGYTF. This sequence joins TRBV7-9 and TRBJ1-2; D possibly corresponds to TRBD1 (6 bases). This CDR3 spans 12 amino acids. CDR1 and CDR2 (germline): SEHNR, FQNEAQ (reference sequence). The V and J ends lost 4 bases and 7 bases respectively, with 10 bases between them.

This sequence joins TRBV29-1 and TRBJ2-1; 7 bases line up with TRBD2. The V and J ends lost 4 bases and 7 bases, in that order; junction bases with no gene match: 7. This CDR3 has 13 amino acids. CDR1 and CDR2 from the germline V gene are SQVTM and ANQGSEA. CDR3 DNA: TGCAGCGTTGGTCGCGGGAGAGGAAATGAGCAGTTCTTC. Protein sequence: CSVGRGRGNEQFF.

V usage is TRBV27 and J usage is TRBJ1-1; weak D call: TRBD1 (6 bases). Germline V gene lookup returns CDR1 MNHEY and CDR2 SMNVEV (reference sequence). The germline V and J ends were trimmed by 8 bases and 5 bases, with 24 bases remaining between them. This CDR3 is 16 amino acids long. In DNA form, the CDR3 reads TGTGCCAGCCCCCTCCGGGGGGCAAAAGTGGAGACTGAAGCTTTCTTT. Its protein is CASPLRGAKVETEAFF.

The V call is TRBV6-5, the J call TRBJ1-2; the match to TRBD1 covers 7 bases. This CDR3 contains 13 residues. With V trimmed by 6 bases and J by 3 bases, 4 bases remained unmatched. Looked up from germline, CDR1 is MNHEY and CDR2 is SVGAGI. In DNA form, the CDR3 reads TGTGCCAGCAGCAGGGGGTCTGACTATGGCTACACCTTC. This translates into CASSRGSDYGYTF.

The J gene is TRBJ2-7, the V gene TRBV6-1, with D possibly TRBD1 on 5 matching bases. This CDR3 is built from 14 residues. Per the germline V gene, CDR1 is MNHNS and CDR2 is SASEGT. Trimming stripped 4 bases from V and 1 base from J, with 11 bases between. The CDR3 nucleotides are TGTGCCAGCAGTGCCCTTCAGGGATCCTACGAGCAGTACTTC. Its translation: CASSALQGSYEQYF.

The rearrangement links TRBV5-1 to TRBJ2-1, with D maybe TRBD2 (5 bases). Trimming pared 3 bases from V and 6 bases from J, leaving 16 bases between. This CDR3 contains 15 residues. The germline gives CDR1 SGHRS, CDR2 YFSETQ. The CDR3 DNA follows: TGCGCCAGCAGCTCCGCGAATACTAGACCCAATGAGCAGTTCTTC. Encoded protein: CASSSANTRPNEQFF.

The CDR3 spells CASSGTSGGPYEQYF. The CDR3 DNA reads TGTGCCAGCAGCGGGACTAGCGGGGGGCCCTACGAGCAGTACTTC. This rearrangement joins TRBV5-4 to TRBJ2-7; 15 nucleotides align to TRBD2. CDR3 length: 15 residues. J lost 2 bases, V lost 4 bases, and 1 base had no gene match. Looked up from germline, CDR1 is SGHNT and CDR2 is YYREEE (reference sequence).

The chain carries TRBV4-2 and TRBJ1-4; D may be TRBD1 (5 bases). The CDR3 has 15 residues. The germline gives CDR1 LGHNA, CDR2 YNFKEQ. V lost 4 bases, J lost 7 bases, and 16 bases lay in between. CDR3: CASSPSGTGGEKLFF. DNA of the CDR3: TGTGCCAGCAGCCCATCAGGGACGGGGGGTGAAAAACTGTTTTTT.

The CDR3 bases are TGTGCCAGCAGCTTGCAGGGGTGGGGCAACACTGAAGCTTTCTTT. Translated: CASSLQGWGNTEAFF. The genes are TRBV5-4 and TRBJ1-1; D possibly corresponds to TRBD1 (6 bases). There are 15 residues in the CDR3. Germline V gene lookup returns CDR1 SGHNT and CDR2 YYREEE (reference sequence). Between the trimmed V and J ends, which lost 1 base and 2 bases, there was a span of 12 bases.

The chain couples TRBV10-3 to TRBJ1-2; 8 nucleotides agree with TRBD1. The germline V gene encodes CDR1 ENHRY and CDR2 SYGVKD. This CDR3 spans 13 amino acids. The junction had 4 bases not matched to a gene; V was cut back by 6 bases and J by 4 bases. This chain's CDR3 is CAIRTGGGYGYTF. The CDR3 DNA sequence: TGTGCCATCAGAACAGGGGGGGGCTATGGCTACACCTTC.

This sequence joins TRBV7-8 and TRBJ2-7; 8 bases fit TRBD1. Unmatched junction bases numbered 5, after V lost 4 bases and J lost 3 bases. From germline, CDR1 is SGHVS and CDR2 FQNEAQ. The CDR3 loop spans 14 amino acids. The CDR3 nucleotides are TGTGCCAGCAGCTCGACAGGGGCGAGCTACGAGCAGTACTTC. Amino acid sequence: CASSSTGASYEQYF. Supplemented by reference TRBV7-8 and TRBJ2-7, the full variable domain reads GAGVSQSPRYKVAKRGQDVALRCDPISGHVSLFWYQQALGQGPEFLTYFQNEAQLDKSGLPSDRFFAERPEGSVSTLKIQRTQQEDSAVYLCASSSTGASYEQYFGPGTRLTVT.

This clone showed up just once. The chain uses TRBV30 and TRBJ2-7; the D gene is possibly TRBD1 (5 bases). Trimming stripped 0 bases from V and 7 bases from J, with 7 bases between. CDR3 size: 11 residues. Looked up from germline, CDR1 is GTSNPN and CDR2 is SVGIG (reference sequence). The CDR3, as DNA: TGTGCCTGGAGTGTAGGGGCGGAGCAGTACTTC. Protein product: CAWSVGAEQYF.

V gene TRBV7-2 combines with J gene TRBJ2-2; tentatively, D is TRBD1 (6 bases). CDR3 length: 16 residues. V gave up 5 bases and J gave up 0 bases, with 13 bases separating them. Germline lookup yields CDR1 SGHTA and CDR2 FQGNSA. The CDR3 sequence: CASSTVGAANTGELFF. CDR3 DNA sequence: TGTGCCAGCAGCACTGTGGGGGCGGCGAACACCGGGGAGCTGTTTTTT.

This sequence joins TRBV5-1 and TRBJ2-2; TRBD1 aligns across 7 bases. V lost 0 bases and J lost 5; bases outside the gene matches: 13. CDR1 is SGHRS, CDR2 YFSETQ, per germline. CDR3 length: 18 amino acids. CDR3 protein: CASSLGSQGVVWTGELFF. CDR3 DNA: TGCGCCAGCAGCTTGGGAAGCCAGGGGGTAGTTTGGACCGGGGAGCTGTTTTTT.

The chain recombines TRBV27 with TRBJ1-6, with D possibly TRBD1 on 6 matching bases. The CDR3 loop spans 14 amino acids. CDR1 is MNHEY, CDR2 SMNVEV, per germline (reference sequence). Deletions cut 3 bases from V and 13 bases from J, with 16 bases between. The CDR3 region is CASSFEQGRGPLHF. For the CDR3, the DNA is TGTGCCAGCAGTTTTGAACAGGGAAGGGGGCCCCTCCACTTT.

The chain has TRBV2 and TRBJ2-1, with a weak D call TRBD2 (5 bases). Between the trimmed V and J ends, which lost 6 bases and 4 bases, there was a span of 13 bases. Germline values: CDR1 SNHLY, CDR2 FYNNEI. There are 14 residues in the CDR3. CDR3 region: CASRDQRGYNEQFF. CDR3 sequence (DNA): TGTGCCAGCAGAGACCAAAGAGGGTACAATGAGCAGTTCTTC.